One and the same sample provided the 7 T cell receptor beta chains below, sequenced in a study of T-cell reconstitution after alpha-beta-depleted transplantation in children. Preparation of the TCRbeta library was carried out with unique molecular identifiers. TCRdb re-called the PCR reads with MiXCR, one entry per CDR3 protein. The sample holds roughly 610,000 distinct CDR3 sequences, roughly a tenth seen once. The sequences come from PBMCs from the stem cell graft donor, collected from the stem cell graft. Receptors were obtained from a human donor who donated a stem cell graft to a child with acute myeloid leukemia.

This clonotype was seen a handful of times. The V and J genes are TRBV20-1 and TRBJ2-4; no firm D call. This CDR3 has 16 amino acids. The ends were cut back, 6 bases at V and 0 bases at J, with 18 bases in the middle. The germline V gene encodes CDR1 DFQATT and CDR2 SNEGSKA (reference sequence). The CDR3 sequence: CSAGGLGWTAKNIQYF. CDR3 DNA sequence: TGCAGTGCGGGCGGCCTCGGTTGGACAGCCAAAAACATTCAGTACTTC.

This clonotype showed up just a few times. The chain is built from TRBV4-3 and TRBJ1-2, with 12 bases aligning to TRBD1. The CDR3 loop spans 17 amino acids. Germline-derived CDR1 and CDR2 are LGHNA and YSLEER. V gave up 1 base and J gave up 4 bases; unmatched junction bases: 7. The CDR3 coding sequence is TGCGCCAGCAGCCAAGGATGGGGACAGGGGGCAATCTATGGCTACACCTTC. This sequence encodes CASSQGWGQGAIYGYTF.

The sample holds many counts of this clonotype. J is TRBJ2-3 and V is TRBV10-3; D is unresolved. There are 16 residues in the CDR3. Germline V gene lookup returns CDR1 ENHRY and CDR2 SYGVKD. Trimming stripped 2 bases from V and 3 bases from J, with 15 bases between. The CDR3 bases are TGTGCCATCAGTGAGCCGGCCTCTAGATCGACAGATACGCAGTATTTT. It translates to CAISEPASRSTDTQYF.

This clonotype was counted at least ten times. The genes are TRBV7-8 and TRBJ2-7, with D unclear. Germline V CDR1 and CDR2: SGHVS, FQNEAQ. V lost 6 bases and J lost 5, with 11 bases in between. The CDR3 has 12 amino acids. CDR3 coding DNA: TGTGCCAGCAGTCCGAGGCAGGACGAGCAGTACTTC. The encoded protein is CASSPRQDEQYF. The full variable domain, completed using reference TRBV7-8 and TRBJ2-7, is GAGVSQSPRYKVAKRGQDVALRCDPISGHVSLFWYQQALGQGPEFLTYFQNEAQLDKSGLPSDRFFAERPEGSVSTLKIQRTQQEDSAVYLCASSPRQDEQYFGPGTRLTVT.

Only a few counts were recorded for this clonotype. This rearrangement joins TRBV12-3 or TRBV12-4 to TRBJ1-2, with TRBD1 as a possible D gene (6 bases). This CDR3 has 14 residues. Between the trimmed V and J ends, which lost 1 base and 3 bases, there was a span of 9 bases. CDR3 in amino acids: CASSLGGTHYGYTF. The DNA for the CDR3 is TGTGCCAGCAGTTTAGGGGGGACACACTATGGCTACACCTTC.

This rearrangement joins TRBV4-3 to TRBJ1-1; D remains ambiguous. Trimming removed 1 base at V and 2 bases at J, with 11 bases between. Germline CDR1 reads LGHNA; CDR2 reads YSLEER. The CDR3 extends over 15 amino acids. The CDR3 is CASSQVPSLNTEAFF. The CDR3 region has the DNA TGCGCCAGCAGCCAAGTGCCCAGCCTAAACACTGAAGCTTTCTTT.

The chain has TRBV29-1 and TRBJ1-5; a weak D match, TRBD1 (6 bases). Trimming cost V 6 bases and J 1 base, with 10 bases left between them. CDR3 length equals 13 residues. The germline CDR1 and CDR2 sequences are SQVTM and ANQGSEA. CDR3: CSVRGQSNQPQHF. The CDR3 nucleotides are TGCAGCGTCCGGGGGCAGAGCAATCAGCCCCAGCATTTT.